The present T cell receptor (beta chain) was sequenced within a study of blood T cell repertoires in COVID-19. Study-level information: PBMCs, B-cell-depleted T cells, or T cells were the source of the cDNA or gDNA that made up the material.

Per the study methods: Amplifying reference gene primers gave estimates of nucleated cell counts. TCRdb's copy holds only in-frame clones and misses some; the assay was immunoSEQ multiplex PCR. That table gives V, J and clone size, and the DNA gave D and trimming. The table shows under 70,000 clones, with over 75% occurring only once. Sequencing input: peripheral blood. The clonotype originates from a woman under 30 with acute or convalescent COVID-19.

CDR3 in DNA: TGTGCCAGCAGTGAAAGTTGGGACAGCCAAGAGACCCAGTACTTC. The encoded protein is CASSESWDSQETQYF. V is TRBV6-1 and J is TRBJ2-5, with TRBD1 identical over 7 bases. Germline V gene data show CDR1 as MNHNS and CDR2 as SASEGT. V lost 2 bases, J lost 1 base, and 4 bases stayed unmatched. The CDR3 is 15 amino acids.